The source of this T cell receptor beta chain is a study of vaccination and CD4 T cells after COVID-19. The CDR3 has 15 residues. Treatment specified: approximately nine-day PBMC culture with coronavirus spike peptide pools or control peptides (ViraFEST assay). Investigators obtained the unexposed donor's CD4+ T cells before the COVID-19 pandemic (2011-2018). Of note for this clonotype: What it binds is not known.

The Oncomine TCR Beta short-read assay was applied to DNA of cultured CD4+ T cells. Genomic DNA was taken out of cultured CD4+ T cells by extraction. From the PCR reads, TCRdb called clonotypes with MiXCR, one entry per CDR3 protein. The sample has several thousand distinct CDR3 sequences; 60% are singletons. The specimen sequenced was CD4+ T cells from blood, cultured in vitro. The receptor's source is a human donor in good health. The chain is built from TRBV21-1 and TRBJ2-7. TRBV21-1 is a recognized pseudogene. DNA of the CDR3: TGTGCCAGCAGCGACCCACGAGAGGTAGTCTACGAGCAGTACTTC. This encodes CASSDPREVVYEQYF.